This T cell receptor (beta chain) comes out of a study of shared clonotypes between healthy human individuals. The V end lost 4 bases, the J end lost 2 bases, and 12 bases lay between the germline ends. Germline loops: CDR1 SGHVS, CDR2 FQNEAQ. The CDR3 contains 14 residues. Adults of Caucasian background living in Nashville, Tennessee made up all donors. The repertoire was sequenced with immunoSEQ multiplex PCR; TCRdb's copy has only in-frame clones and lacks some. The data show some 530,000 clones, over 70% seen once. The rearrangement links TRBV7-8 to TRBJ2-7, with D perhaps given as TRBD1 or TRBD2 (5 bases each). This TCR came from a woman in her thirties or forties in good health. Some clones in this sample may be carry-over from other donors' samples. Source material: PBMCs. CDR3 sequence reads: CASSYTGTAYEQYF. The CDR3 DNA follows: TGTGCCAGCAGCTATACCGGGACGGCCTACGAGCAGTACTTC.